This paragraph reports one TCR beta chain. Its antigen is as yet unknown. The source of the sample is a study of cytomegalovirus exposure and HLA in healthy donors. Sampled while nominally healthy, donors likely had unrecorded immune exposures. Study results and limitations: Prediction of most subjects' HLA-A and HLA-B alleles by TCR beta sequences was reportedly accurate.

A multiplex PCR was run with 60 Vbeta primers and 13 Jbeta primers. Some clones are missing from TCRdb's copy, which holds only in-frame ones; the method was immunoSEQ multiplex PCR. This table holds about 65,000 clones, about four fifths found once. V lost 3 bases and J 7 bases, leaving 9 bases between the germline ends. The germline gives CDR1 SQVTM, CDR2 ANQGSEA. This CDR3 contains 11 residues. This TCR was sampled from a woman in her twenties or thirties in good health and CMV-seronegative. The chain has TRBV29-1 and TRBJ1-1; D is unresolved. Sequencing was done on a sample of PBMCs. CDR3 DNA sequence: TGCAGCGTTGATCAACGGGTTGAAGCTTTCTTT. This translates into CSVDQRVEAFF.